This passage covers 6 T cell receptor beta chains from one sample sequenced in a study of blood T cell repertoires in COVID-19 (dated by TCRdb to the early 2020s). Libraries came from the immunoSEQ multiplex PCR assay. Entries here come from immuneACCESS through TCRdb and include only in-frame sequences with V and J called. Some clones fail to appear in such tables; in the studies checked, an unresolved V gene covers under half of the shortfall, and the cause of the remainder is unknown. The sample profile shows about 240,000 clones; about nine tenths of them were found once. The ten largest clones capture 5.5% to 8% of the sample. Sequenced input: peripheral blood. The receptors derive from a man aged 55 to 70 with acute or convalescent COVID-19.

V is TRBV12-3 or TRBV12-4 and J is TRBJ1-2; 8 nucleotides agree with TRBD1. Trimming removed 5 bases from V and 4 bases from J; junction bases left unmatched: 3. This CDR3 has 13 residues. The CDR3 region has the DNA TGTGCCAGCAGTCCCGGGACAGGCTATGGCTACACCTTC. Translated: CASSPGTGYGYTF.

This clone has only one observation. This chain links TRBV6-5 with TRBJ2-5; D possibly corresponds to TRBD2 (7 bases). Per germline, CDR1 MNHEY and CDR2 SVGAGI. With 6 bases removed from V and 5 bases from J, the gap between germline ends came to 19 bases. The CDR3 totals 15 residues. CDR3 region: CASRPTWGGLETQYF. In DNA, the CDR3 is TGTGCCAGCAGACCGACCTGGGGGGGGCTGGAGACCCAGTACTTC.

In the case of this clone: Germline and junction disagree at one end, which may indicate a read error. The rearrangement uses TRBV28 and TRBJ2-1; the match to TRBD1 covers 8 bases. The CDR3 spans 13 residues. Germline CDR1 reads MDHEN; CDR2 reads SYDVKM. CDR3 DNA: TGTGCCAGCAGTCTCCCGAACCGGGACAGGTCGCTCTTC. It translates to CASSLPNRDRSLF. Filled out from reference TRBV28 and TRBJ2-1, the complete variable domain reads DVKVTQSSRYLVKRTGEKVFLECVQDMDHENMFWYRQDPGLGLRLIYFSYDVKMKEKGDIPEGYSVSREKKERFSLILESASTNQTSMYLCASSLPNRDRSLFGPGTRLTVL.

The V and J genes are TRBV13 and TRBJ2-5; TRBD2 matches 12 bases. Germline CDR1 PRHDT, CDR2 FYEKMQ (reference sequence). This CDR3 spans 15 amino acids. Germline trimming cut 5 bases from V and 3 bases from J; bases unmatched to any gene: 4. The DNA of the CDR3 is TGTGCCAGCAGCCGGGGACTAGCGGGTAAAGAGACCCAGTACTTC. It translates to CASSRGLAGKETQYF.

The gene calls are TRBV10-1 and TRBJ2-7, with D possibly TRBD1 on 6 matching bases. Trimming took 8 bases from V and 9 from J, leaving 11 bases between them. In germline, CDR1 is WNHNN, CDR2 SYGVQD (reference sequence). The CDR3 has 10 amino acids. The CDR3 spells CASGTSSQYF. CDR3 sequence (DNA): TGCGCCAGCGGGACAAGTTCGCAGTACTTC.

This clone has at least ten counts. V is TRBV5-1 and J is TRBJ1-2; TRBD1 matches at 7 bases. After removal of 4 bases from V and 2 bases from J, the junction contained 2 bases not matched to a gene. The CDR3 has 13 amino acids. Germline CDR1 is SGHRS and CDR2 is YFSETQ. Here the CDR3 DNA reads TGCGCCAGCAGCCCGACAGGGAACTATGGCTACACCTTC. It codes for CASSPTGNYGYTF.